This T cell receptor (beta chain) was identified in a study of cytomegalovirus exposure and HLA in healthy donors. Regarding this clone: The target antigen is unknown.

The CDR3 contains 16 residues. The V and J ends lost 5 bases and 0 bases respectively, with 17 bases between them. Germline V gene data show CDR1 as SGHAT and CDR2 as FQNNGV. Study outcomes and limitations: An assumption of roughly uniform sequencing depth across donors underlay the presence/absence analyses. Per published accounts, TCR beta sequences correctly predicted the HLA-A and HLA-B alleles of most subjects.

60 Vbeta and 13 Jbeta primers were used in PCR. The table came from immunoSEQ multiplex PCR; TCRdb's copy has only in-frame clones and leaves some out. The sample yields approximately 190,000 clones, over 65% seen once. The V gene is TRBV11-2, the J gene TRBJ2-7, with D unclear. Material for sequencing was PBMCs. This TCR was sampled from a woman in her fifties or sixties in good health and CMV-seropositive. This CDR3 reads CASSPQGGPFSYEQYF. The CDR3 DNA reads as TGTGCCAGCAGCCCCCAAGGTGGGCCTTTCTCCTACGAGCAGTACTTC.